The 6 T cell receptor beta chains below come from one sample, sequenced in a study of CD8 T cells in ankylosing spondylitis. General study findings and limits: There was a TCR beta motif, made of fewer than 10 highly homologous variants, that appeared characteristic of ankylosing spondylitis blood.

Their cognate antigens are unknown. One entry per CDR3 protein, called by TCRdb with MiXCR from the 5' RACE reads. This table has some 450,000 distinct CDR3 sequences, more than 15% appearing once. Sequences were obtained from blood, either unsorted or a sorted T cell fraction (not recorded which). Source of these receptors: a male donor with ankylosing spondylitis.

The V gene is TRBV6-1, the J gene TRBJ2-1; perhaps TRBD2 as D (6 bases). Germline-derived CDR1 and CDR2 are MNHNS and SASEGT. There are 15 residues in the CDR3. The germline V and J ends were trimmed by 5 bases and 4 bases, with 15 bases remaining between them. The CDR3, as DNA: TGTGCCAGCAGTAGGAGGGACCAAATATACAATGAGCAGTTCTTC. The encoded protein is CASSRRDQIYNEQFF.

The chain joins TRBV3-1 to TRBJ1-6; D possibly corresponds to TRBD1 (6 bases). This CDR3 comprises 16 residues. With 0 bases removed from V and 7 bases from J, the gap between germline ends came to 13 bases. From germline, CDR1 is LGHDT and CDR2 YNNKEL (reference sequence). The CDR3 loop is CASSQDRGTPNSPLHF. DNA of the CDR3: TGTGCCAGCAGCCAAGATCGCGGGACACCAAATTCACCCCTCCACTTT.

This clonotype has only a few counts. This chain connects TRBV12-3 or TRBV12-4 to TRBJ2-7; D is uncertain. This CDR3 has 12 residues. V lost 7 bases and J lost 2, with 9 bases in between. The chain's CDR3 is CASTRSPYEQYF. The CDR3 nucleotides read TGTGCCAGCACAAGAAGTCCCTACGAGCAGTACTTC.

There are many counts of this clonotype. This chain links TRBV29-1 with TRBJ2-3, with a weak D call TRBD1 (6 bases). Trimming shortened V by 8 bases and J by 2 bases, and 11 bases separated the two germline ends. Germline V gene lookup returns CDR1 SQVTM and CDR2 ANQGSEA. CDR3 size: 12 residues. The CDR3 is CSMSGDTDTQYF. The CDR3 DNA is TGCAGCATGTCAGGGGACACAGATACGCAGTATTTT.

This clonotype was picked up a small number of times. This chain uses TRBV29-1 with TRBJ2-7; D perhaps matches TRBD2 (7 bases). With 5 bases removed from V and 0 bases from J, the gap between germline ends came to 20 bases. The CDR3 loop spans 16 amino acids. Per the germline V gene, CDR1 is SQVTM and CDR2 is ANQGSEA. This chain's CDR3 is CSVQGSSGSNSYEQYF. CDR3 nucleotide sequence: TGCAGCGTTCAGGGGTCTAGCGGATCGAACTCCTACGAGCAGTACTTC.

This clonotype was observed a handful of times. The chain couples TRBV9 to TRBJ2-1; D gene ambiguous. The germline V gene has CDR1 SGDLS and CDR2 YYNGEE. The CDR3 has 13 amino acids. The V end was cut by 0 bases, the J end by 5 bases, with 6 bases between. CDR3 residues: CASSVGPNNEQFF. CDR3 DNA: TGTGCCAGCAGCGTAGGGCCTAACAATGAGCAGTTCTTC.